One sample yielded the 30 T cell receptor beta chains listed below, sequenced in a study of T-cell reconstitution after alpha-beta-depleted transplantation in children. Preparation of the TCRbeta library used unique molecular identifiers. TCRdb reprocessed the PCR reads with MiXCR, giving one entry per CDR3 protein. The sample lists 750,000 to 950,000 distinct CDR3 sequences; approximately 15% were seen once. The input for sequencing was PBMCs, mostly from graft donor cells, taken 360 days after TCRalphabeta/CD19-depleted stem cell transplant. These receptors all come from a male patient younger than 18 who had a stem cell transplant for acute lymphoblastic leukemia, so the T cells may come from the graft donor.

The CDR3 nucleotides read TGCAGTGCTCGAGCTACAAATGGGCTGCGCTACACCTTC. Translated, it gives CSARATNGLRYTF. The genes are TRBV20-1 and TRBJ1-2, with D unresolved. Per germline, CDR1 DFQATT and CDR2 SNEGSKA (reference sequence). V lost 5 bases and J 9 bases, leaving 19 bases between the germline ends. This CDR3 is built from 13 residues.

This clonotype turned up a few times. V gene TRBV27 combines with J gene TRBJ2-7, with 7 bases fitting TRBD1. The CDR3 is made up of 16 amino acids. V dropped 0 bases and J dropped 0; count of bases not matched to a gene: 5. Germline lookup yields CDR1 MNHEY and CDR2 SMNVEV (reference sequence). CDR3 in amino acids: CASSLSKGTASYEQYF. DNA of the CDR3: TGTGCCAGCAGTTTATCGAAAGGGACAGCCTCCTACGAGCAGTACTTC.

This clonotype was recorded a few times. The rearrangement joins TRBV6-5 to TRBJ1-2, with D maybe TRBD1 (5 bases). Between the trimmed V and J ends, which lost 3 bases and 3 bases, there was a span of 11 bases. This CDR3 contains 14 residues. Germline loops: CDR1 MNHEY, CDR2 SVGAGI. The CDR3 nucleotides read TGTGCCAGCAGTTATGATCAGGGATACTATGGCTACACCTTC. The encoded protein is CASSYDQGYYGYTF.

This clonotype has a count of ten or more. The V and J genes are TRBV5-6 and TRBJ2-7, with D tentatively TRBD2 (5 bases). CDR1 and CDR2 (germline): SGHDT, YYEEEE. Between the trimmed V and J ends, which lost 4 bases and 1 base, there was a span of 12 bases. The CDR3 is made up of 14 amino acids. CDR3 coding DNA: TGTGCCAGCAGCGATAGAGGGTCGTCCTACGAGCAGTACTTC. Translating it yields CASSDRGSSYEQYF.

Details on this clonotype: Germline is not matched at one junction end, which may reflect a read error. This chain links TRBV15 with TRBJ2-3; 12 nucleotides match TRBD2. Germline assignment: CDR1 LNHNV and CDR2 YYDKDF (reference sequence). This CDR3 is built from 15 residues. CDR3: CAISRELQLAGGEYF. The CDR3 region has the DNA TGTGCCATCAGCAGAGAACTCCAGCTAGCGGGAGGGGAGTATTTT.

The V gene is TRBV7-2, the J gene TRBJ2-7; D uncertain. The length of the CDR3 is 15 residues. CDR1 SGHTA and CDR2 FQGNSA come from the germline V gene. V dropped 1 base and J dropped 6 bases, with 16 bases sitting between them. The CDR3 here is CASSLGTARHREQYF. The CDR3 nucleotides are TGTGCCAGCAGCTTAGGAACAGCCAGGCATCGCGAGCAGTACTTC.

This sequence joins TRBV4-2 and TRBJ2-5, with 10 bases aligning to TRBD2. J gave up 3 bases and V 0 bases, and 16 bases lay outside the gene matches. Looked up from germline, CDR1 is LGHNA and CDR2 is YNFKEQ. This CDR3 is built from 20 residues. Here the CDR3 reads CASSQDGAGGKTDTKETQYF. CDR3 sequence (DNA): TGTGCCAGCAGCCAAGATGGAGCGGGAGGGAAGACCGATACGAAAGAGACCCAGTACTTC.

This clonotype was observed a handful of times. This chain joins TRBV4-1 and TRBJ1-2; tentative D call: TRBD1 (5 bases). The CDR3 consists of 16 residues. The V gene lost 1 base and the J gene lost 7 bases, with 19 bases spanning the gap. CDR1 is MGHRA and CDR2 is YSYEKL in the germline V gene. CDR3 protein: CASSQGGAGRRVGYTF. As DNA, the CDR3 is TGCGCCAGCAGCCAAGGAGGGGCGGGACGGCGGGTTGGCTACACCTTC.

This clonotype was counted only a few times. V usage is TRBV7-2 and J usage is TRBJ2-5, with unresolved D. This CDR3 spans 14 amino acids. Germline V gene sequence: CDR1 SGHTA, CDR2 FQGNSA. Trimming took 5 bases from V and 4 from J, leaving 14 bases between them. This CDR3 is CASSPRSSSETQYF. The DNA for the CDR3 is TGTGCCAGCAGCCCGAGATCCTCGTCAGAGACCCAGTACTTC.

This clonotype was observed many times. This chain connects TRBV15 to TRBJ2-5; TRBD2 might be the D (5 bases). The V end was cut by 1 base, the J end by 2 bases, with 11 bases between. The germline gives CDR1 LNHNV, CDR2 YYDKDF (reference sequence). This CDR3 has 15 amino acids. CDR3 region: CATSRVGLIQETQYF. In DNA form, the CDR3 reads TGTGCCACCAGCAGAGTCGGACTGATTCAAGAGACCCAGTACTTC.

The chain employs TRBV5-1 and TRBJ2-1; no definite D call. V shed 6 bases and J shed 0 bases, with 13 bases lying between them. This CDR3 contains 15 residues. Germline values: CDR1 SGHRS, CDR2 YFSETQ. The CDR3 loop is CASTSGVSSYNEQFF. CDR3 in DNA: TGCGCCAGCACCTCCGGAGTCAGCTCCTACAATGAGCAGTTCTTC.

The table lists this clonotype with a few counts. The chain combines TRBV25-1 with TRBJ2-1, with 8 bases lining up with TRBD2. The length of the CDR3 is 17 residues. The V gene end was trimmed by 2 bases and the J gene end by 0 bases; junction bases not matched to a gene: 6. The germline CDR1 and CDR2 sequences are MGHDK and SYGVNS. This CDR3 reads CASSEEVGRASYNEQFF. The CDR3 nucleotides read TGTGCCAGCAGTGAAGAGGTCGGGAGGGCCTCCTACAATGAGCAGTTCTTC.

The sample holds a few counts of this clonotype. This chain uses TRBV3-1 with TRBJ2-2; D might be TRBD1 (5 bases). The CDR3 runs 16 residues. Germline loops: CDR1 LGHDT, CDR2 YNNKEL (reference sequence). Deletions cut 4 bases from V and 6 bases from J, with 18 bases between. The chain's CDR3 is CASSPIGAGRPGELFF. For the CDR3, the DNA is TGTGCCAGCAGCCCAATTGGGGCTGGAAGGCCCGGGGAGCTGTTTTTT.

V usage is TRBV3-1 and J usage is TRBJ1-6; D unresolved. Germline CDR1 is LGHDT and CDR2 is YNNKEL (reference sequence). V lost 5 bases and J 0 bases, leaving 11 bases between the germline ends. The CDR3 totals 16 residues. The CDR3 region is CASSSRRSSYNSPLHF. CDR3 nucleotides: TGTGCCAGCAGCTCGCGGAGGAGCTCCTATAATTCACCCCTCCACTTT.

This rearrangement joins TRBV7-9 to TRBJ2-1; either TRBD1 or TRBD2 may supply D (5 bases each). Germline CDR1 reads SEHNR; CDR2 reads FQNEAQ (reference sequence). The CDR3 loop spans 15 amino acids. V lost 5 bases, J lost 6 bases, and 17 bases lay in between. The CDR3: CASSQGDPLFNEQFF. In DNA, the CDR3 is TGTGCCAGCAGCCAAGGGGACCCACTATTCAATGAGCAGTTCTTC.

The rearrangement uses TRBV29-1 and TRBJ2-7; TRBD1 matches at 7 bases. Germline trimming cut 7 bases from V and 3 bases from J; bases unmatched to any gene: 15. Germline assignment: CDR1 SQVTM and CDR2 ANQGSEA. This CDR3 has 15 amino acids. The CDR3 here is CSAYSQGSSYYEQYF. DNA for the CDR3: TGCAGCGCATACTCACAGGGGAGTTCCTACTACGAGCAGTACTTC.

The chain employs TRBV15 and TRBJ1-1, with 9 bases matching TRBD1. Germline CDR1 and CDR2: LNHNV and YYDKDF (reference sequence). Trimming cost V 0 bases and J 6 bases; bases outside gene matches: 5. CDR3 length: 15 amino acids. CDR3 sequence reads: CATSRDPRTGAEAFF. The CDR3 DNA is TGTGCCACCAGCAGAGATCCAAGGACAGGGGCTGAAGCTTTCTTT.

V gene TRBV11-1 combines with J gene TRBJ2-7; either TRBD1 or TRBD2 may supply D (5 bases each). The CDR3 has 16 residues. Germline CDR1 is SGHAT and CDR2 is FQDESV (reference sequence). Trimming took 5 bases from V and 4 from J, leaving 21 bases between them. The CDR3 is CASSVEDNQAAYEQYF. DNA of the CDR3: TGTGCCAGCAGCGTAGAGGACAATCAAGCGGCATACGAGCAGTACTTC.

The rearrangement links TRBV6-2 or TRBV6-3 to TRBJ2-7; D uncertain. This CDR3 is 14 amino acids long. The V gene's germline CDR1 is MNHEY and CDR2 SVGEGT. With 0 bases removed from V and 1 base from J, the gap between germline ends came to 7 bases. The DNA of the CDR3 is TGTGCCAGCAGTTACTCGCCTCTATCCTACGAGCAGTACTTC. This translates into CASSYSPLSYEQYF.

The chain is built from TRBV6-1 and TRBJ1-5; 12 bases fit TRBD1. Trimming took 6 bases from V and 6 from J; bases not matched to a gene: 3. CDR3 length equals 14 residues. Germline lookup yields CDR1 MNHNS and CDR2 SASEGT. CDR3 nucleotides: TGTGCCAGCAGATTGGGACAGGGGGCTCAGCCCCAGCATTTT. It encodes CASRLGQGAQPQHF.

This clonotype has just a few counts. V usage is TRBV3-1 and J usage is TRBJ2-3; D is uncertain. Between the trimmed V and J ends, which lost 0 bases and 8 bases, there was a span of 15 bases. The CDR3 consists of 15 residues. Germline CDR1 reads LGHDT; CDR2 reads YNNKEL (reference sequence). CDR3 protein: CASSQEVQFRGTQYF. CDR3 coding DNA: TGTGCCAGCAGCCAAGAGGTCCAGTTCCGAGGTACGCAGTATTTT.

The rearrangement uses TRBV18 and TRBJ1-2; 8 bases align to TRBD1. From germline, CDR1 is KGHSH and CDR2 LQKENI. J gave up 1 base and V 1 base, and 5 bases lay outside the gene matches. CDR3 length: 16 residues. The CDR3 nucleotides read TGTGCCAGCTCACCACAGGGGACAGGACTTAACTATGGCTACACCTTC. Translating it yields CASSPQGTGLNYGYTF. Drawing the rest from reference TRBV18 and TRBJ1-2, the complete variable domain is NAGVMQNPRHLVRRRGQEARLRCSPMKGHSHVYWYRQLPEEGLKFMVYLQKENIIDESGMPKERFSAEFPKEGPSILRIQQVVRGDSAAYFCASSPQGTGLNYGYTFGSGTRLTVV.

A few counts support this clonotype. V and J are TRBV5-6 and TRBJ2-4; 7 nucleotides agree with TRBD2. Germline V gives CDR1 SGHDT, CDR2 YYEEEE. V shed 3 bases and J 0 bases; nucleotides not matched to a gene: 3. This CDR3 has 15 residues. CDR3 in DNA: TGTGCCAGCAGCTGGGAGGGACTAGCCAAAAACATTCAGTACTTC. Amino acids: CASSWEGLAKNIQYF.

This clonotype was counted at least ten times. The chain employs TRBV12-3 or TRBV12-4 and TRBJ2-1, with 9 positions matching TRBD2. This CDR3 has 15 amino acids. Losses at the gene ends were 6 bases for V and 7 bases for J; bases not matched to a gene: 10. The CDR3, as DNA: TGTGCCAGCAGCCCCCTAGCGGGGTTTAGAAATGAGCAGTTCTTC. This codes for CASSPLAGFRNEQFF.

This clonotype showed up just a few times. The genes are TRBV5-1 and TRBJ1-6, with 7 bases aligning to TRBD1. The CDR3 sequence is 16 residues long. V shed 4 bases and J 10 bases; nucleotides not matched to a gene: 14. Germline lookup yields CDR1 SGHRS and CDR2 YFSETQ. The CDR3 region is CASSPLTGRDGSPLHF. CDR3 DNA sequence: TGCGCCAGCAGCCCACTGACAGGGCGCGATGGATCACCCCTCCACTTT.

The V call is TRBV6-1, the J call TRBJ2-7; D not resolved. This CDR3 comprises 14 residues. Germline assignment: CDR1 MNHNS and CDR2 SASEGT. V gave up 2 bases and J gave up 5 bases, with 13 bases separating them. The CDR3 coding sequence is TGTGCCAGCAGTGAAAATAACAGAGCCCACGAGCAGTACTTC. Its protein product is CASSENNRAHEQYF.

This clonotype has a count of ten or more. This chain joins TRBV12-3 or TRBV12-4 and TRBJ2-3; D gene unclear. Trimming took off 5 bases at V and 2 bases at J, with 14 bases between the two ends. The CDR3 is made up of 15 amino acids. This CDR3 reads CASSPGPFSTDTQYF. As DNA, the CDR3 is TGTGCCAGCAGTCCAGGACCTTTCTCCACAGATACGCAGTATTTT.

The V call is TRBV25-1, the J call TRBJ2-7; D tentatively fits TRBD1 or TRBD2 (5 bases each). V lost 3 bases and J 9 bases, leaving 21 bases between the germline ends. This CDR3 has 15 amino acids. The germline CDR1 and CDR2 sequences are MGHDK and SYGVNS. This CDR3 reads CASSEGTGPGWGQYF. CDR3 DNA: TGTGCCAGCAGTGAGGGGACCGGGCCCGGTTGGGGGCAGTACTTC.

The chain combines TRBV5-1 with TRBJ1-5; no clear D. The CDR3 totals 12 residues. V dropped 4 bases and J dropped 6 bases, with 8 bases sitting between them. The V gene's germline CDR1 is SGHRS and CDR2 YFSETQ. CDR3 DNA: TGCGCCAGCAGCAGGACGGGTCAGCCCCAGCATTTT. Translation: CASSRTGQPQHF.

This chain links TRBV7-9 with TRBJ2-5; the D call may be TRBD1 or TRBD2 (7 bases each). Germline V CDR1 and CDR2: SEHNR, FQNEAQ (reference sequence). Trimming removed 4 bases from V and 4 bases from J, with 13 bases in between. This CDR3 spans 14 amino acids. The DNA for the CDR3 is TGTGCCAGCAGCTCTGACAGGGAGGGAGAGACCCAGTACTTC. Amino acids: CASSSDREGETQYF.